These T cell receptor beta chains were read from a single sample in a study of T cell responses to AZD1222 COVID-19 vaccine. The table came from immunoSEQ multiplex PCR; TCRdb's copy has only in-frame clones and leaves some out. The table lists about 100,000 clones, about 90% of them singletons. The source material was peripheral blood, sampled on day 0 of MenACWY control vaccination. The receptors originated from an adult in good health. The CDR3 runs from the conserved cysteine through the conserved F or W. A D gene is named only where the DNA matches it firmly. Clone size is shown for a subset of rows, as once, few, many or a class of expanded clone.

d_gene	v_gene	len	abundance	j_gene	CDR3nt	CDR3aa
TRBD1	TRBV9	15	.	TRBJ1-6	TGTGCCAGCAGCACAAATCCACAGGGGGGTTCACCCCTCCACTTT	CASSTNPQGGSPLHF
.	TRBV15	14	.	TRBJ2-3	TGTGCCACCAACCCCGGGACTTCCACAGATACGCAGTATTTT	CATNPGTSTDTQYF
TRBD2	TRBV6-2/TRBV6-3	16	.	TRBJ2-2	TGTGCCAGCAGTAAACGACTAGCGGGAGCCACCGGGGAGCTGTTTTTT	CASSKRLAGATGELFF
TRBD1	TRBV9	14	.	TRBJ2-1	TGTGCCAGCAGCGTCTTCAGGGGGTCAGGTGAGCAGTTCTTC	CASSVFRGSGEQFF
.	TRBV19	14	.	TRBJ1-2	TGTGCCAGTAGTAGTTCAGGGGCTAACTATGGCTACACCTTC	CASSSSGANYGYTF
TRBD2	TRBV10-2	14	once	TRBJ2-5	TGCGCCAGCAGTGTTGGGGGACTACAAGAGACCCAGTACTTC	CASSVGGLQETQYF
TRBD2	TRBV7-8	17	.	TRBJ2-1	TGTGCCAGCAGCTTAAGTGGTGGGACTAGCAGGGGTTATGAGCAGTTCTTC	CASSLSGGTSRGYEQFF
.	TRBV6-5	15	.	TRBJ2-1	TGTGCCAGCAGTTACTCAGGGACCTCCTACAATGAGCAGTTCTTC	CASSYSGTSYNEQFF
TRBD1	TRBV3-1/TRBV3-2	17	.	TRBJ1-6	TGTGCCAGCAGCCCCCTCTCCCCGGGACAGCGGAATTCACCCCTCCACTTT	CASSPLSPGQRNSPLHF
.	TRBV5-1	15	.	TRBJ2-5	TGCGCCAGCGGCCAAGGGGCGGTGGGGCAAGAGACCCAGTACTTC	CASGQGAVGQETQYF
.	TRBV28	17	.	TRBJ1-5	TGTGCCAGCAGTTTCGCGGGGAGGGGGTATAGCAATCAGCCCCAGCATTTT	CASSFAGRGYSNQPQHF
.	TRBV2	16	.	TRBJ2-2	TGTGCCAGCAGTGAAGCTAAGGGTATCGGACCGGTGGAGCTGTTTTTT	CASSEAKGIGPVELFF
.	TRBV7-2	16	.	TRBJ2-7	TGTGCCAGCAGCTTAGTTTACCTAAGTCGGGATAACGAGCAGTACTTC	CASSLVYLSRDNEQYF
TRBD1	TRBV18	15	.	TRBJ2-7	TGTGCCAGCTCACCCGCGACAGGGGCTGGGGACGAGCAGTACTTC	CASSPATGAGDEQYF
TRBD2	TRBV4-1	16	.	TRBJ2-1	TGCGCCAGCAGCCAACCGACTAGCGGGAGATACAATGAGCAGTTCTTC	CASSQPTSGRYNEQFF
.	TRBV5-5	14	once	TRBJ2-2	TGTGCCAGCAGCTTTAGGCCCGACACCGGGGAGCTGTTTTTT	CASSFRPDTGELFF
.	TRBV3-1/TRBV3-2	14	.	TRBJ2-5	TGTGCCAGCAGCCAAGATCAGCTAAAGGGGACCCAGTACTTC	CASSQDQLKGTQYF
TRBD1	TRBV5-1	12	once	TRBJ2-1	TGCGCCAGCAGCCCGGACAGGGATCGGCAGTTCTTC	CASSPDRDRQFF
TRBD1	TRBV19	14	.	TRBJ1-2	TGTGCCACCGAGAGCCGGACAGGCAACTATGGCTACACCTTC	CATESRTGNYGYTF
TRBD1	TRBV2	16	.	TRBJ2-7	TGTGCCAGCAGCAGGGACAGGGGGGCTCCCTACGATGAGCAGTACTTC	CASSRDRGAPYDEQYF
.	TRBV2	13	.	TRBJ2-3	TGTGCCAGCAGTGAAAGCACGACAGATACGCAGTATTTT	CASSESTTDTQYF
.	TRBV7-9	12	.	TRBJ1-2	TGTGCCAGCAGCCCGACAGGCCATGGCTACACCTTC	CASSPTGHGYTF
.	TRBV28	16	.	TRBJ1-1	TGTGCCAGCAGTTTACAGCGGGGGGCAGGCCGGACTGAAGCTTTCTTT	CASSLQRGAGRTEAFF
.	TRBV9	17	.	TRBJ1-2	TGTGCCAGCAGCGTAGGGGGGCGGCAAATCGAATCCTATGGCTACACCTTC	CASSVGGRQIESYGYTF
.	TRBV30	16	.	TRBJ1-4	TGTGCCTGTGCCCGGGACTCACCATCTGTTGGTGAAAAACTGTTTTTT	CACARDSPSVGEKLFF
.	TRBV28	15	once	TRBJ1-1	TGTGCCAGCATCGGGGCCATCAAAGGGAACACTGAAGCTTTCTTT	CASIGAIKGNTEAFF
.	TRBV27	15	.	TRBJ1-5	TGTGCCAGCAAAGTGGGACTTTTAAGCAATCAGCCCCAGCATTTT	CASKVGLLSNQPQHF
.	TRBV15	15	.	TRBJ2-7	TGTGCCACCAGCAGAGATCCCGGGTGGAGGGACGAGCAGTACTTC	CATSRDPGWRDEQYF
TRBD2	TRBV12-3/TRBV12-4	13	.	TRBJ2-1	TGTGCCAGCAGTTTAAACGAGCGGGGTGAGCAGTTCTTC	CASSLNERGEQFF
.	TRBV27	12	.	TRBJ1-6	TGTGCCAGCAGTCCCCTCAATTCACCCCTCCACTTT	CASSPLNSPLHF
.	TRBV19	13	.	TRBJ2-1	TGTGCCAGTAGTGGGGTGGGATACAATGAGCAGTTCTTC	CASSGVGYNEQFF
TRBD2	TRBV15	15	.	TRBJ2-7	TGTGCCACCAGCAGAGGAACTAGCGGAACCTACGAGCAGTACTTC	CATSRGTSGTYEQYF
.	TRBV10-3	13	.	TRBJ1-2	TGTGCCATCAGTGAGTCGAACGACGGACAAGGCACCTTC	CAISESNDGQGTF